This T cell receptor (beta chain) is drawn from a study of immune evolution from preneoplasia to lung adenocarcinoma. About the study: HLA loss of heterozygosity: roughly 7.5% AIS, approximately 15% MIA, around 35% ADC, none AAH.

CDR3 length equals 15 residues. Unmatched junction bases numbered 7, after V lost 6 bases and J lost 2 bases. Germline CDR1 is SGHDT and CDR2 is YYEEEE. Study observations and caveats: From normal lung to invasive adenocarcinoma, top clone frequencies appeared to decrease.

Premalignant or tumor cells were enriched by macro-dissection after pathologic assessment. Profiled with immunoSEQ multiplex PCR; TCRdb holds only in-frame clones, not every one. Of fewer than 50,000 clones listed, under 80% were seen once; the top ten hold around 4.6%. About this clone: Its antigen is unidentified.

The chain combines TRBV5-6 with TRBJ2-3, with 9 bases identical to TRBD1. The receptor was isolated from a person between 55 and 69 years old with lung adenocarcinoma. Sequencing input: FFPE invasive lung adenocarcinoma tissue. The CDR3 spells CASTERTGVTDTQYF. The CDR3 nucleotides read TGTGCCAGCACCGAAAGGACAGGGGTCACAGATACGCAGTATTTT.